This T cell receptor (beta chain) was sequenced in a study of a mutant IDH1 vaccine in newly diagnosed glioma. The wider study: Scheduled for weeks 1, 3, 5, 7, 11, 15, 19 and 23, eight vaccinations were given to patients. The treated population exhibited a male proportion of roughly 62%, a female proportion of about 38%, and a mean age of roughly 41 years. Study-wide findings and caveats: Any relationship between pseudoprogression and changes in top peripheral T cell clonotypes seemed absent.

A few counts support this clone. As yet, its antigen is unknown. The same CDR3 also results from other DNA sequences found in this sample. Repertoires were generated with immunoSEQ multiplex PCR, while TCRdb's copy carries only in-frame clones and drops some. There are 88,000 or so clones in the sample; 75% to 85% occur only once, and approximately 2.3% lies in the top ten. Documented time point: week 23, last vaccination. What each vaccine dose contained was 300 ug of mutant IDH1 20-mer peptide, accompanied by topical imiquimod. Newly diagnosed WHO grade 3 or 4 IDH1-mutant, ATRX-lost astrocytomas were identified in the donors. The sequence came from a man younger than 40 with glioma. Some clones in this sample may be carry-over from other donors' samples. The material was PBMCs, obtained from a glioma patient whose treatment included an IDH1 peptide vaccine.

CDR3: CASSLRQGPYEQYF. The CDR3 nucleotides are TGTGCCAGCAGCTTAAGGCAGGGACCCTACGAGCAGTACTTC. The rearrangement links TRBV7-8 to TRBJ2-7, with D tentatively TRBD1 or TRBD2 (5 bases each). Germline loops: CDR1 SGHVS, CDR2 FQNEAQ. The CDR3 extends over 14 amino acids. V shed 2 bases and J shed 2 bases, with 10 bases lying between them.